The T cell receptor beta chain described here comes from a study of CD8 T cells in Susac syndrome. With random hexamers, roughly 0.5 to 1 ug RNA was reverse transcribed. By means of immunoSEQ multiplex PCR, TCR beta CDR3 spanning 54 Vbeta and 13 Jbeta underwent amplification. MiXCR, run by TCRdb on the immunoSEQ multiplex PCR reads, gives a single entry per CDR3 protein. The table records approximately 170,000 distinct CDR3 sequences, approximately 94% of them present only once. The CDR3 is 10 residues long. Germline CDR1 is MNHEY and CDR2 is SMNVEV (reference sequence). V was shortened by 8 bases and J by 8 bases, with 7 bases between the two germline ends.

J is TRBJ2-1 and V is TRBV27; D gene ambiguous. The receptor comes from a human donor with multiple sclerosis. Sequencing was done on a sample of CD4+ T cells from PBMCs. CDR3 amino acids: CASGNDEQFF. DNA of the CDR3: TGTGCCAGCGGGAATGATGAGCAGTTCTTC.